Listed below are T cell receptor beta chains from one sample, sequenced in a study of blood T cell repertoires in COVID-19. Sequencing was performed with immunoSEQ multiplex PCR; in TCRdb, only in-frame clones are kept and a portion is missing. The profile shows 52,000 or so clones, around four fifths of them singletons. Sequenced input: peripheral blood. The source is a man in his forties or fifties with acute or convalescent COVID-19. CDR3s include the opening cysteine and the closing phenylalanine or tryptophan. The order of the fields is J gene, V gene, D gene, CDR3 protein. D genes are given only for firm matches.

TRBJ2-2,TRBV7-9,TRBD2,CASSLTTSGITGELFF
TRBJ1-1,TRBV18,.,CASSSAQHTEAFF
TRBJ1-2,TRBV2,TRBD1,CARRTGGNYGYTF
TRBJ1-3,TRBV25-1,.,CASSPAATILANTIYF
TRBJ1-5,TRBV10-3,TRBD1,CAISEIGQGSNQPQHF
TRBJ1-1,TRBV7-9,.,CASTYEREDEAFF
TRBJ1-3,TRBV25-1,.,CASSQGFGNTIYF
TRBJ2-1,TRBV5-1,TRBD2,CASSLAGSGNNEQFF
TRBJ1-2,TRBV27,.,CASSLGELNYGYTF
TRBJ1-2,TRBV4-1,TRBD1,CASSQDWGQRDGYTF